This TCR beta chain was observed in a study of a mutant IDH1 vaccine in newly diagnosed glioma. Study-wide background: Of the patients given treatment, roughly 60% were male and approximately 38% were female, and a mean age of around 44 years was recorded.

J gave up 3 bases and V 4 bases, and 7 bases lay outside the gene matches. The germline gives CDR1 SGHKS, CDR2 YYEKEE (reference sequence). This CDR3 region has 16 residues. In regard to this clone: Its antigen remains unknown.

Profiled with immunoSEQ multiplex PCR; TCRdb holds only in-frame clones, not every one. In the table there are over 30,000 clones, around nine tenths of which are singletons. The time point: week 47, end of study. In the vaccine, a single dose held 300 ug of the mutant IDH1 20-mer peptide, along with topical imiquimod. The receptor was derived from a woman in her twenties or thirties with glioma. This sample comprised PBMCs, obtained from a glioma patient whose treatment included an IDH1 peptide vaccine. The chain links TRBV5-5 to TRBJ2-2; 9 bases agree with TRBD1. DNA for the CDR3: TGTGCCAGCAGCCTGACAGGGGGGCGATACACCGGGGAGCTGTTTTTT. Amino acids: CASSLTGGRYTGELFF.